The rows below give T cell receptor beta chains drawn from one sample of a study of blood T cell repertoires in COVID-19. Clones were read by immunoSEQ multiplex PCR, and TCRdb kept only the in-frame ones, dropping some. This table has approximately 92,000 clones, about two thirds appearing once. Sequencing input: peripheral blood. The receptors here all came from a woman in her sixties in a cohort sampled during active or convalescent COVID-19. CDR3s include the opening cysteine and the closing phenylalanine or tryptophan. A D gene is named only where the DNA matches it firmly. Clone size is not always given. Where it is, it says once, few, many or a class for expanded clones.

CDR3aa: CASSIVGGNQPQHF
CDR3nt: TGTGCCAGTAGTATAGTAGGGGGCAATCAGCCCCAGCATTTT
d_gene: .
abundance: few
v_gene: TRBV19
j_gene: TRBJ1-5

CDR3aa: CASSLTSSGGASYNEQFF
CDR3nt: TGTGCCAGCAGCTTAACATCTAGCGGGGGAGCCTCCTACAATGAGCAGTTCTTC
d_gene: TRBD2
abundance: .
v_gene: TRBV7-3
j_gene: TRBJ2-1

CDR3aa: CASSLGGGLSPTAFF
CDR3nt: TGTGCCAGCAGCTTAGGGGGGGGACTCTCCCCGACAGCTTTCTTT
d_gene: .
abundance: once
v_gene: TRBV7-2
j_gene: TRBJ1-1

CDR3aa: CASSLQAGGLADTQYF
CDR3nt: TGTGCCAGCAGCCTTCAAGCGGGGGGGCTCGCAGATACGCAGTATTTT
d_gene: TRBD2
abundance: .
v_gene: TRBV7-3
j_gene: TRBJ2-3

CDR3aa: CASSFHSLSEQFF
CDR3nt: TGTGCCAGCAGCTTTCATAGTTTATCTGAGCAGTTCTTC
d_gene: .
abundance: .
v_gene: TRBV11-3
j_gene: TRBJ2-1

CDR3aa: CAISDVRDGYTF
CDR3nt: TGTGCCATCAGTGACGTCAGGGATGGCTACACCTTC
d_gene: .
abundance: few
v_gene: TRBV10-3
j_gene: TRBJ1-2

CDR3aa: CASRTQRNTEAFF
CDR3nt: TGTGCCAGTCGGACACAACGGAACACTGAAGCTTTCTTT
d_gene: .
abundance: .
v_gene: TRBV19
j_gene: TRBJ1-1

CDR3aa: CASSETANYGYTF
CDR3nt: TGCGCCAGCAGCGAAACAGCTAACTATGGCTACACCTTC
d_gene: .
abundance: .
v_gene: TRBV5-1
j_gene: TRBJ1-2

CDR3aa: CASRQRPGFAYGYTF
CDR3nt: TGTGCCAGCAGACAAAGACCGGGGTTCGCCTATGGCTACACCTTC
d_gene: .
abundance: .
v_gene: TRBV3-1/TRBV3-2
j_gene: TRBJ1-2

CDR3aa: CASSPLAGGPGDTQYF
CDR3nt: TGCGCCAGCAGCCCGCTAGCGGGGGGGCCGGGGGATACGCAGTATTTT
d_gene: TRBD2
abundance: .
v_gene: TRBV5-1
j_gene: TRBJ2-3

CDR3aa: CAWRGQGVYEQYF
CDR3nt: TGTGCCTGGAGAGGACAGGGGGTTTACGAGCAGTACTTC
d_gene: TRBD1
abundance: .
v_gene: TRBV30
j_gene: TRBJ2-7

CDR3aa: CASSFGTAYNYGYTF
CDR3nt: TGTGCCAGCAGCTTTGGGACAGCCTATAACTATGGCTACACCTTC
d_gene: TRBD1
abundance: once
v_gene: TRBV11-1
j_gene: TRBJ1-2

CDR3aa: CSVETSGGLTDTQYF
CDR3nt: TGCAGCGTTGAGACTAGCGGGGGCCTCACAGATACGCAGTATTTT
d_gene: TRBD2
abundance: .
v_gene: TRBV29-1
j_gene: TRBJ2-3

CDR3aa: CASSVWTGRDQPQHF
CDR3nt: TGTGCCAGTAGTGTTTGGACAGGGAGGGATCAGCCCCAGCATTTT
d_gene: TRBD1
abundance: .
v_gene: TRBV19
j_gene: TRBJ1-5

CDR3aa: CASSSRPTGMGSGANVLTF
CDR3nt: TGCGCCAGCAGCTCGAGACCGACAGGGATGGGCTCTGGGGCCAACGTCCTGACTTTC
d_gene: TRBD1
abundance: .
v_gene: TRBV5-1
j_gene: TRBJ2-6

CDR3aa: CASRLLITGNAFGYTF
CDR3nt: TGTGCCAGCAGATTGCTGATAACAGGCAACGCATTCGGCTACACCTTC
d_gene: .
abundance: few
v_gene: TRBV2
j_gene: TRBJ1-2

CDR3aa: CASSTRTGGTYEQYF
CDR3nt: TGTGCCAGCAGCACCCGGACAGGGGGAACCTACGAGCAGTACTTC
d_gene: TRBD1
abundance: .
v_gene: TRBV11-3
j_gene: TRBJ2-7

CDR3aa: CAIGVTEDNEQFF
CDR3nt: TGTGCCATAGGGGTCACCGAGGACAATGAGCAGTTCTTC
d_gene: .
abundance: .
v_gene: TRBV10-3
j_gene: TRBJ2-1

CDR3aa: CASSAGTIQETQYF
CDR3nt: TGCGCCAGCAGCGCCGGGACAATACAAGAGACCCAGTACTTC
d_gene: .
abundance: .
v_gene: TRBV5-1
j_gene: TRBJ2-5

CDR3aa: CAWMRSRNTIYF
CDR3nt: TGTGCCTGGATGAGGTCGAGAAACACCATATATTTT
d_gene: .
abundance: .
v_gene: TRBV30
j_gene: TRBJ1-3

CDR3aa: CASSRNRVVSGANVLTF
CDR3nt: TGTGCCAGCAGCCGGAACAGGGTCGTCTCTGGGGCCAACGTCCTGACTTTC
d_gene: .
abundance: .
v_gene: TRBV5-6
j_gene: TRBJ2-6

CDR3aa: CASSPGQGFPYEQYF
CDR3nt: TGCGCCAGCAGCCCCGGACAGGGGTTTCCCTACGAGCAGTACTTC
d_gene: TRBD1
abundance: .
v_gene: TRBV5-1
j_gene: TRBJ2-7

CDR3aa: CASILGTGGLYEQYF
CDR3nt: TGTGCCAGCATCCTCGGGACAGGGGGCCTCTACGAGCAGTACTTC
d_gene: TRBD1
abundance: .
v_gene: TRBV5-5
j_gene: TRBJ2-7

CDR3aa: CASDQRGGADEAFF
CDR3nt: TGTGCCAGCGACCAAAGGGGGGGGGCAGATGAAGCTTTCTTT
d_gene: .
abundance: .
v_gene: TRBV18
j_gene: TRBJ1-1

CDR3aa: CATLTGLTGNTIYF
CDR3nt: TGTGCCACCCTAACAGGGTTGACTGGAAACACCATATATTTT
d_gene: .
abundance: .
v_gene: TRBV28
j_gene: TRBJ1-3

CDR3aa: CASSVSSPPDTQYF
CDR3nt: TGTGCCAGCAGTGTATCTAGTCCCCCGGATACGCAGTATTTT
d_gene: .
abundance: .
v_gene: TRBV2
j_gene: TRBJ2-3

CDR3aa: CASRRDSSYNEQFF
CDR3nt: TGTGCCAGCCGTCGGGACAGCTCCTACAATGAGCAGTTCTTC
d_gene: TRBD1
abundance: .
v_gene: TRBV2
j_gene: TRBJ2-1

CDR3aa: CASSQVPGTSGGHPYRTDTQYF
CDR3nt: TGCGCCAGCAGCCAAGTACCCGGGACTAGCGGGGGGCACCCATACCGCACAGATACGCAGTATTTT
d_gene: TRBD2
abundance: .
v_gene: TRBV4-1
j_gene: TRBJ2-3

CDR3aa: CASSYGYTGKLFF
CDR3nt: TGTGCCAGCAGTTACGGATACACCGGGAAGCTGTTTTTT
d_gene: .
abundance: .
v_gene: TRBV6-5
j_gene: TRBJ2-2

CDR3aa: CASSPNRAQPQHF
CDR3nt: TGTGCCAGCAGTCCGAACAGGGCCCAGCCCCAGCATTTT
d_gene: .
abundance: .
v_gene: TRBV12-3/TRBV12-4
j_gene: TRBJ1-5

CDR3aa: CASSLGSGTGPGNTIYF
CDR3nt: TGTGCCAGCAGCTTAGGGTCCGGGACAGGGCCTGGAAACACCATATATTTT
d_gene: TRBD1
abundance: .
v_gene: TRBV11-2
j_gene: TRBJ1-3

CDR3aa: CASSHGVAGATDTQYF
CDR3nt: TGTGCCAGCAGCCACGGGGTAGCGGGGGCCACAGATACGCAGTATTTT
d_gene: TRBD2
abundance: .
v_gene: TRBV11-3
j_gene: TRBJ2-3

CDR3aa: CASCPNSRSYEQYF
CDR3nt: TGCGCCAGCTGCCCCAACTCGAGGTCCTACGAGCAGTACTTC
d_gene: .
abundance: .
v_gene: TRBV5-1
j_gene: TRBJ2-7

CDR3aa: CASSLEGTALVAKNIQYF
CDR3nt: TGTGCCAGCAGCTTAGAGGGGACAGCCCTCGTAGCCAAAAACATTCAGTACTTC
d_gene: TRBD1
abundance: .
v_gene: TRBV11-2
j_gene: TRBJ2-4

CDR3aa: CASSSYPGNTIYF
CDR3nt: TGTGCCAGCAGCTCCTACCCTGGAAACACCATATATTTT
d_gene: .
abundance: few
v_gene: TRBV9
j_gene: TRBJ1-3

CDR3aa: CASSWGQGGGETQYF
CDR3nt: TGTGCCAGCAGCTGGGGACAGGGGGGAGGAGAGACCCAGTACTTC
d_gene: TRBD1
abundance: .
v_gene: TRBV11-2
j_gene: TRBJ2-5

CDR3aa: CATSVGKRGSTGELFF
CDR3nt: TGTGCCACCAGTGTGGGAAAGCGGGGTTCCACCGGGGAGCTGTTTTTT
d_gene: TRBD2
abundance: .
v_gene: TRBV24-1
j_gene: TRBJ2-2

CDR3aa: CASSIGGSNQPQHF
CDR3nt: TGTGCCAGCAGTATAGGGGGCAGCAATCAGCCCCAGCATTTT
d_gene: TRBD1
abundance: few
v_gene: TRBV2
j_gene: TRBJ1-5

CDR3aa: CASSANPGTGGRETQYF
CDR3nt: TGTGCCAGCAGCGCGAACCCAGGGACAGGGGGGCGAGAGACCCAGTACTTC
d_gene: TRBD1
abundance: .
v_gene: TRBV7-2
j_gene: TRBJ2-5

CDR3aa: CASSPHKNIQYF
CDR3nt: TGTGCCAGCTCACCCCACAAAAACATTCAGTACTTC
d_gene: .
abundance: .
v_gene: TRBV18
j_gene: TRBJ2-4

CDR3aa: CASSLGQNTDTQYF
CDR3nt: TGTGCCAGCAGCCTGGGACAGAACACAGATACGCAGTATTTT
d_gene: TRBD1
abundance: few
v_gene: TRBV7-9
j_gene: TRBJ2-3

CDR3aa: CASSEAGGRLSSYEQYF
CDR3nt: TGTGCCAGCAGTGAAGCTGGAGGGCGATTAAGCTCCTACGAGCAGTACTTC
d_gene: .
abundance: many
v_gene: TRBV6-1
j_gene: TRBJ2-7

CDR3aa: CASSRGGRVAFF
CDR3nt: TGTGCCAGTAGCCGGGGGGGCAGGGTGGCTTTCTTT
d_gene: .
abundance: few
v_gene: TRBV19
j_gene: TRBJ1-1